Each of the 21 T cell receptor beta chains below was sequenced from the same sample in a study of blood T cell repertoires in COVID-19. Sequencing used immunoSEQ multiplex PCR; TCRdb keeps in-frame clones, though not all of them. The sample carries under 50,000 clones, 80% to 90% recorded once. Sequencing was carried out using peripheral blood. These receptors were obtained from a man aged 35 to 55 with active COVID-19.

This clone was found once. The chain uses TRBV4-2 and TRBJ2-2; D is uncertain. CDR1 is LGHNA and CDR2 is YNFKEQ in the germline V gene. The germline V and J ends were trimmed by 4 bases and 0 bases, with 18 bases remaining between them. The length of the CDR3 is 18 residues. CDR3 coding DNA: TGTGCCAGCAGCCTCGATGCCGCGTCGATCGCGAACACCGGGGAGCTGTTTTTT. It encodes CASSLDAASIANTGELFF.

In DNA, the CDR3 is TGTGCCAGCAGCCGGGGCCAGCGGGGCTCCTACGAGCAGTACTTC. Its protein is CASSRGQRGSYEQYF. V is TRBV5-4 and J is TRBJ2-7; 7 positions match TRBD2. Germline-derived CDR1 and CDR2 are SGHNT and YYREEE (reference sequence). The CDR3 covers 15 residues. Trimming removed 4 bases from V and 0 bases from J; junction bases left unmatched: 7.

The genes are TRBV5-1 and TRBJ2-2; 12 bases line up with TRBD2. The V gene end was trimmed by 2 bases and the J gene end by 6 bases; junction bases not matched to a gene: 20. The CDR3 is 21 amino acids. The germline V gene has CDR1 SGHRS and CDR2 YFSETQ. The CDR3 nucleotides are TGCGCCAGCAGCTTTCTCCCGGGACAGGTAACGACTAGCGGGAGATCCGGGGAGCTGTTTTTT. It specifies CASSFLPGQVTTSGRSGELFF.

There are a few counts of this clone. The rearrangement joins TRBV29-1 to TRBJ2-7, with a possible D match to TRBD1 (7 bases). Germline-derived CDR1 and CDR2 are SQVTM and ANQGSEA. The CDR3 length is 12 residues. Trimming stripped 6 bases from V and 3 bases from J, with 12 bases between. CDR3 DNA: TGCAGCGTCTCAGGGGGGCTCTACGAGCAGTACTTC. Translation: CSVSGGLYEQYF.

The rearrangement uses TRBV3-1 (or the pseudogene TRBV3-2) and TRBJ1-2; no clear D. CDR1 LGHDT and CDR2 YNNKEL come from the germline V gene (reference sequence). The CDR3 is made up of 12 amino acids. V lost 7 bases to trimming and J lost 1 base, with 7 bases between them. Written as DNA, the CDR3 is TGTGCCAGCAATAACTTTAACTATGGCTACACCTTC. Its translation is CASNNFNYGYTF.

The V gene is TRBV7-8, the J gene TRBJ2-7; 8 bases fit TRBD1. This CDR3 contains 15 residues. J was trimmed by 0 bases and V by 5 bases; bases with no gene match: 6. Looked up from germline, CDR1 is SGHVS and CDR2 is FQNEAQ. As DNA, the CDR3 is TGTGCCAGCAGCCAGGGACAGGTTAGCTCCTACGAGCAGTACTTC. Translated: CASSQGQVSSYEQYF.

This sequence joins TRBV11-2 and TRBJ1-2; TRBD1 is a possible D gene (6 bases). The germline gives CDR1 SGHAT, CDR2 FQNNGV. V was cut by 7 bases and J by 4 bases, with 25 bases left in between. The CDR3 is 17 amino acids. CDR3: CASTTLGAGAGIYGYTF. DNA of the CDR3: TGTGCCAGCACCACCCTTGGCGCGGGGGCAGGGATCTATGGCTACACCTTC.

The chain couples TRBV19 to TRBJ1-4; D unclear. Trimming removed 5 bases from V and 0 bases from J, with 7 bases in between. The CDR3 loop spans 14 amino acids. In germline, CDR1 is LNHDA, CDR2 SQIVND (reference sequence). For the CDR3, the DNA is TGTGCCAGTAGTGAGGAAGCAACTAATGAAAAACTGTTTTTT. Protein product: CASSEEATNEKLFF.

The chain recombines TRBV19 with TRBJ1-5; 7 bases match TRBD1. This CDR3 region has 15 residues. Trimming took 3 bases from V and 4 from J; bases not matched to a gene: 6. Germline CDR1 LNHDA, CDR2 SQIVND (reference sequence). CDR3 coding DNA: TGTGCCAGTAGTATGAGGGCAGGGGGTAATCAGCCCCAGCATTTT. This encodes CASSMRAGGNQPQHF.

The chain recombines TRBV27 with TRBJ2-7; 8 bases line up with TRBD1. Germline V gives CDR1 MNHEY, CDR2 SMNVEV (reference sequence). With V trimmed by 7 bases and J by 3 bases, 8 bases remained unmatched. The CDR3 extends over 14 amino acids. This CDR3 is CASTATGAIYEQYF. The CDR3, as DNA: TGTGCCAGCACCGCGACAGGGGCCATCTACGAGCAGTACTTC.

The V and J genes are TRBV9 and TRBJ1-2; 8 bases are shared with TRBD1. The trim removed 2 bases at V and 8 bases at J, leaving 8 bases unmatched. The germline V gene encodes CDR1 SGDLS and CDR2 YYNGEE. The CDR3 has 14 residues. CDR3 coding DNA: TGTGCCAGCAGCGTGGCGGACAGGGACGGCGGCTACACCTTC. Translating gives CASSVADRDGGYTF.

The V gene is TRBV12-2, the J gene TRBJ2-1; the DNA was not used to check the table's D call, TRBD2. TRBV12-2 is a pseudogene. The length of the CDR3 is 16 residues. CDR3 in DNA: TGTGCAAGTCGCTTTACTAGCGGGAGGTCTGGCAATGAGCAGTTCTTC. This sequence encodes CASRFTSGRSGNEQFF.

The chain joins TRBV2 to TRBJ1-1; D unresolved. V gave up 10 bases and J gave up 2 bases, with 14 bases separating them. The germline V gene has CDR1 SNHLY and CDR2 FYNNEI. CDR3 length: 13 amino acids. The CDR3 nucleotides read TGTGCCACCGTCTTTTCAGATAACACTGAAGCTTTCTTT. Protein: CATVFSDNTEAFF.

The chain recombines TRBV7-6 with TRBJ1-1; possibly TRBD1 for D (5 bases). The CDR3 has 14 amino acids. Germline CDR1 reads SGHVS; CDR2 reads FNYEAQ. Between the trimmed V and J ends, which lost 5 bases and 1 base, there was a span of 11 bases. The CDR3 loop is CASSPQTGNTEAFF. CDR3 coding DNA: TGTGCCAGCAGCCCCCAAACAGGGAACACTGAAGCTTTCTTT.

This chain connects TRBV5-1 to TRBJ2-3, with 9 positions matching TRBD2. This CDR3 spans 15 amino acids. Losses at the gene ends were 4 bases for V and 5 bases for J; bases not matched to a gene: 8. Germline CDR1 reads SGHRS; CDR2 reads YFSETQ. CDR3 DNA: TGCGCCAGCAGCCAAGCGGGAGGTTTGGGAGATACGCAGTATTTT. Its protein product is CASSQAGGLGDTQYF.

This chain uses TRBV4-1 with TRBJ1-2; D might be TRBD1 (5 bases). The CDR3 is 15 amino acids. V was cut by 3 bases and J by 6 bases, with 17 bases left in between. Germline CDR1 and CDR2: MGHRA and YSYEKL. CDR3 in DNA: TGCGCCAGCAGCCAGGGGGAGCGGGTGGGTAATGGCTACACCTTC. It yields the protein CASSQGERVGNGYTF.

The rearrangement links TRBV18 to TRBJ2-3; 14 nucleotides align to TRBD2. Unmatched junction bases numbered 15, after V lost 6 bases and J lost 4 bases. The CDR3 spans 19 residues. Germline CDR1 reads KGHSH; CDR2 reads LQKENI. The CDR3 here is CASSPISGTSGRNADTQYF. CDR3 bases: TGTGCCAGCTCTCCAATCTCCGGGACTAGCGGGAGAAACGCAGATACGCAGTATTTT.

Only a few counts were recorded for this clone. This rearrangement joins TRBV4-2 to TRBJ1-5; no definite D call. The germline V gene encodes CDR1 LGHNA and CDR2 YNFKEQ. The CDR3 sequence is 15 residues long. V lost 1 base and J 7 bases, leaving 14 bases between the germline ends. The CDR3 spells CASSQGRAPGQPQHF. The CDR3 nucleotides read TGTGCCAGCAGCCAAGGGAGGGCCCCTGGCCAGCCCCAGCATTTT.

The rearrangement uses TRBV4-1 and TRBJ2-7; TRBD1 matches 7 bases. Per the germline V gene, CDR1 is MGHRA and CDR2 is YSYEKL. The CDR3 spans 16 residues. The J segment lost 1 base and the V segment lost 1 base, leaving 7 bases of the junction unmatched. CDR3 nucleotides: TGCGCCAGCAGCCAAGCAACAGGGGCGCCATCCTACGAGCAGTACTTC. It encodes CASSQATGAPSYEQYF.

V usage is TRBV19 and J usage is TRBJ2-7, with 8 bases lining up with TRBD2. This CDR3 comprises 16 residues. Germline V gene sequence: CDR1 LNHDA, CDR2 SQIVND (reference sequence). Trimming at V came to 3 bases and at J to 3 bases, leaving 10 bases not matched to a gene. The DNA for the CDR3 is TGTGCCAGTAGTATTATCTTCGGGAGGGATGACTACGAGCAGTACTTC. The encoded protein is CASSIIFGRDDYEQYF.

The V and J genes are TRBV10-1 and TRBJ2-5, with a tentative D call TRBD1 (6 bases). Trimming removed 8 bases at V and 1 base at J, with 11 bases between. CDR3 length: 13 residues. From germline, CDR1 is WNHNN and CDR2 SYGVQD (reference sequence). The CDR3 is CASQDSPQETQYF. In DNA, the CDR3 is TGCGCCAGCCAGGACAGCCCCCAAGAGACCCAGTACTTC.